The present T cell receptor beta chain was sequenced within a study of spatial heterogeneity in lung cancer. Study-wide context: Consistent detection of more beta-chain than alpha-chain sequences was observed. Study findings and constraints: Within tumors, counts of expanded alpha and beta TCRs tracked tumor mutation counts.

This clonotype came up many times. The antigen remains unidentified. Time point reported: sample taken at primary tumor resection. The donors comprised some 72 untreated early-stage non-small cell lung cancer patients. The CDR3 loop spans 14 amino acids. Germline V lookup: CDR1 MNHNS, CDR2 SASEGT. With 1 base removed from V and 6 bases from J, the gap between germline ends came to 10 bases. Carried by each TCR cDNA molecule was a unique molecular identifier. TCRdb independently ran MiXCR on the 5' RACE reads; one entry per CDR3 protein. The data show 23,000 or so distinct CDR3 sequences, about 6% seen once.

This rearrangement joins TRBV6-1 to TRBJ2-1; unclear D gene. The TCR originated in a male donor with early-stage non-small cell lung cancer. The sequences come from lung tumor tissue, collected at surgery. CDR3 in amino acids: CASSEGPQTNEQFF. The DNA of the CDR3 is TGTGCCAGCAGTGAAGGACCCCAGACCAATGAGCAGTTCTTC.